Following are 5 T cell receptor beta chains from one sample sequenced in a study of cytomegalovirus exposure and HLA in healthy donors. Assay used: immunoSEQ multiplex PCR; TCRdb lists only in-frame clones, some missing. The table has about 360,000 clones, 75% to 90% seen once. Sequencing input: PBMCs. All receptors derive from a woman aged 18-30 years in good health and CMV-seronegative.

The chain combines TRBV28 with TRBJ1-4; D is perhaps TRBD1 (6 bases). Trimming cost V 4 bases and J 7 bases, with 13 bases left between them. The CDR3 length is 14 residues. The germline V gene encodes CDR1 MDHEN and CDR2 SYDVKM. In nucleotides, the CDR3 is TGTGCCAGCAGTTCAGGGGCTCGGGGTGAAAAACTGTTTTTT. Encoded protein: CASSSGARGEKLFF.

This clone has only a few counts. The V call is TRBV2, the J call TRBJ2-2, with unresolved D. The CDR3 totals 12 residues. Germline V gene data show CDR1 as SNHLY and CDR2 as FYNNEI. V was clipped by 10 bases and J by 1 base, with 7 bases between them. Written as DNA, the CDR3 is TGTGCCAACCAACAGAACACCGGGGAGCTGTTTTTT. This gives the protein CANQQNTGELFF. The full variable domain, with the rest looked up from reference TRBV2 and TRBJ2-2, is EPEVTQTPSHQVTQMGQEVILRCVPISNHLYFYWYRQILGQKVEFLVSFYNNEISEKSEIFDDQFSVERPDGSNFTLKIRSTKLEDSAMYFCANQQNTGELFFGEGSRLTVL.

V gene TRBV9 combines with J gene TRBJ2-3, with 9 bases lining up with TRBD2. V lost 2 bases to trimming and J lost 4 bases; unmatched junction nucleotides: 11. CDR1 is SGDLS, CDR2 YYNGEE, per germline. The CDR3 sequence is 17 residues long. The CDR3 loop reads CASSVAGSGSVPDTQYF. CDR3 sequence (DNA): TGTGCCAGCAGCGTCGCGGGTAGCGGGAGTGTCCCAGATACGCAGTATTTT.

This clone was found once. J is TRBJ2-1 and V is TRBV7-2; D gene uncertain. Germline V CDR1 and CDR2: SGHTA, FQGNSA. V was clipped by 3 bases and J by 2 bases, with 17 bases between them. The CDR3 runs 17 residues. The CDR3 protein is CASSFQFGSHTYNEQFF. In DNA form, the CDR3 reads TGTGCCAGCAGCTTCCAGTTCGGGTCCCACACCTACAATGAGCAGTTCTTC.

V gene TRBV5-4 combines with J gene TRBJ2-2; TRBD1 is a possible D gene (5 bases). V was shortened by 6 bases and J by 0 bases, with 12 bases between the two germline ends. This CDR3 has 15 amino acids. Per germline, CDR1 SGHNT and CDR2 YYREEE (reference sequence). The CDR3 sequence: CASTPGHTNTGELFF. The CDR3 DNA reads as TGTGCCAGCACCCCCGGACATACGAACACCGGGGAGCTGTTTTTT.